A selection of T cell receptor beta chains follows, all from one sample in a study of blood T cell repertoires in COVID-19. Assay used: immunoSEQ multiplex PCR; TCRdb lists only in-frame clones, some missing. The sample lists roughly 200,000 clones, over 75% occurring once. The sample comprised PBMCs or T cells enriched from blood (not recorded which). These receptors originate from a man under 40 in a cohort exposed to, infected with or recovered from COVID-19 (not recorded which). The CDR3 runs from the conserved cysteine through the conserved F or W. The order of the fields is D gene, V gene, J gene, clone size, CDR3 protein, CDR3 DNA. The D gene is left open where the match is weak. Size tells how often a clone was seen (once, few, many) or the class of an expanded clone, and some rows leave it out.

d_call: TRBD2
v_call: TRBV28
j_call: TRBJ2-3
clone_size: .
cdr3_aa: CASSSLLLAANSTDTQYF
cdr3_nt: TGTGCCAGCAGTTCCCTATTACTAGCGGCCAATAGCACAGATACGCAGTATTTT

d_call: TRBD1
v_call: TRBV4-1
j_call: TRBJ1-2
clone_size: .
cdr3_aa: CASSRYSDRSWGYTF
cdr3_nt: TGCGCCAGCAGCCGTTATTCGGACAGGTCTTGGGGCTACACCTTC

d_call: .
v_call: TRBV2
j_call: TRBJ1-2
clone_size: .
cdr3_aa: CASRRGHRNYGYTF
cdr3_nt: TGTGCCAGCAGGAGGGGACATAGAAACTATGGCTACACCTTC

d_call: TRBD2
v_call: TRBV12-5
j_call: TRBJ2-1
clone_size: .
cdr3_aa: CASGLAGGLAHSYNEQFF
cdr3_nt: TGTGCTAGTGGTTTGGCGGGCGGACTAGCCCATTCCTACAATGAGCAGTTCTTC

d_call: TRBD2
v_call: TRBV7-2
j_call: TRBJ2-7
clone_size: .
cdr3_aa: CASTKAGAYEQYF
cdr3_nt: TGTGCCAGCACCAAAGCGGGAGCCTACGAGCAGTACTTC

d_call: TRBD1
v_call: TRBV6-5
j_call: TRBJ2-7
clone_size: .
cdr3_aa: CASSPGQGASEQYF
cdr3_nt: TGTGCCAGCAGTCCCGGACAGGGGGCCAGCGAGCAGTACTTC

d_call: .
v_call: TRBV7-2
j_call: TRBJ2-7
clone_size: once
cdr3_aa: CASSYSSTDARDEQYF
cdr3_nt: TGTGCCAGCAGTTACTCTTCTACAGATGCCCGTGACGAGCAGTACTTC

d_call: TRBD2
v_call: TRBV28
j_call: TRBJ2-3
clone_size: .
cdr3_aa: CASSLSELAGATDTQYF
cdr3_nt: TGTGCCAGCAGTTTATCTGAACTAGCGGGAGCGACAGATACGCAGTATTTT

d_call: .
v_call: TRBV27
j_call: TRBJ1-5
clone_size: .
cdr3_aa: CASSLNRMDNQPQHF
cdr3_nt: TGTGCCAGCAGTTTAAACAGGATGGACAATCAGCCCCAGCATTTT

d_call: .
v_call: TRBV28
j_call: TRBJ2-2
clone_size: .
cdr3_aa: CASSLQGFTGELFF
cdr3_nt: TGTGCCAGCAGTTTGCAGGGTTTTACCGGGGAGCTGTTTTTT

d_call: TRBD1
v_call: TRBV10-3
j_call: TRBJ1-6
clone_size: once
cdr3_aa: CAISELDRSYNSPLHF
cdr3_nt: TGTGCCATCAGTGAATTGGACAGGAGTTATAATTCACCCCTCCACTTT

d_call: .
v_call: TRBV28
j_call: TRBJ2-3
clone_size: .
cdr3_aa: CASRNRLGREGDTQYF
cdr3_nt: TGTGCCAGCAGAAACCGCCTCGGGAGAGAAGGAGATACGCAGTATTTT

d_call: TRBD1
v_call: TRBV24-1
j_call: TRBJ1-1
clone_size: few
cdr3_aa: CATKETGGTEAFF
cdr3_nt: TGTGCCACCAAAGAGACAGGGGGCACTGAAGCTTTCTTT

d_call: TRBD2
v_call: TRBV28
j_call: TRBJ2-1
clone_size: .
cdr3_aa: CASSSPGGGASSYNEQFF
cdr3_nt: TGTGCCAGCAGTTCCCCGGGGGGGGGTGCGAGCTCCTACAATGAGCAGTTCTTC

d_call: TRBD2
v_call: TRBV14
j_call: TRBJ2-1
clone_size: once
cdr3_aa: CASSQGGRGRVEDEQFF
cdr3_nt: TGTGCCAGCAGCCAAGGCGGGCGCGGGAGGGTGGAGGATGAGCAGTTCTTC

d_call: TRBD1
v_call: TRBV7-2
j_call: TRBJ2-7
clone_size: .
cdr3_aa: CASSSDRGGEQYF
cdr3_nt: TGTGCCAGCAGCTCGGACAGGGGTGGGGAGCAGTACTTC

d_call: .
v_call: TRBV6-6
j_call: TRBJ1-5
clone_size: .
cdr3_aa: CASSYSGRNQPQHF
cdr3_nt: TGTGCCAGCAGTTACTCTGGGAGGAATCAGCCCCAGCATTTT

d_call: TRBD1
v_call: TRBV5-1
j_call: TRBJ1-1
clone_size: .
cdr3_aa: CASSLGTVGSTEAFF
cdr3_nt: TGCGCCAGCAGCCTAGGGACAGTTGGTTCCACTGAAGCTTTCTTT

d_call: TRBD1
v_call: TRBV5-6
j_call: TRBJ1-2
clone_size: .
cdr3_aa: CASSFRSDRGYGYTF
cdr3_nt: TGTGCCAGCAGCTTTAGGTCGGACAGGGGCTATGGCTACACCTTC

d_call: TRBD1
v_call: TRBV7-3
j_call: TRBJ2-2
clone_size: .
cdr3_aa: CASSSTRIDRGNSGELFF
cdr3_nt: TGTGCCAGCAGCTCCACCCGAATAGACAGGGGCAATTCCGGGGAGCTGTTTTTT

d_call: TRBD1
v_call: TRBV12-5
j_call: TRBJ1-2
clone_size: .
cdr3_aa: CASGPPGQLYGYTF
cdr3_nt: TGTGCTAGTGGGCCTCCGGGACAGCTCTATGGCTACACCTTC

d_call: .
v_call: TRBV19
j_call: TRBJ2-1
clone_size: .
cdr3_aa: CASSILQTNEQFF
cdr3_nt: TGTGCCAGTAGTATACTACAGACCAATGAGCAGTTCTTC

d_call: TRBD2
v_call: TRBV3-1/TRBV3-2
j_call: TRBJ2-7
clone_size: .
cdr3_aa: CASSHLTGLVRDEQYF
cdr3_nt: TGTGCCAGCAGCCACCTAACCGGACTAGTACGAGACGAGCAGTACTTC

d_call: TRBD1
v_call: TRBV7-3
j_call: TRBJ2-2
clone_size: .
cdr3_aa: CASSQGVANTGELFF
cdr3_nt: TGTGCCAGCAGTCAGGGGGTGGCGAACACCGGGGAGCTGTTTTTT

d_call: .
v_call: TRBV21-1
j_call: TRBJ2-5
clone_size: .
cdr3_aa: CASSIRQGETQYF
cdr3_nt: TGTGCCAGCAGCATCCGACAGGGGGAGACCCAGTACTTC

d_call: TRBD2
v_call: TRBV5-4
j_call: TRBJ2-3
clone_size: .
cdr3_aa: CASSLGLAGTDTQYF
cdr3_nt: TGTGCCAGCAGCTTGGGACTAGCGGGCACAGATACGCAGTATTTT

d_call: TRBD1
v_call: TRBV7-2
j_call: TRBJ2-5
clone_size: .
cdr3_aa: CASSLARGRQETQYF
cdr3_nt: TGTGCCAGCAGCTTAGCAAGGGGGCGGCAAGAGACCCAGTACTTC